One and the same sample provided the 31 T cell receptor beta chains below, sequenced in a study of CD8+ T cells in alopecia areata (dated by TCRdb to about 2018). Reading the label with the study, this specimen's time point is: less than 30 weeks on oral tofacitinib. The treatment or condition label corresponds to: oral pan-JAK inhibitor, 5-10 mg twice daily. The library was obtained by the immunoSEQ multiplex PCR assay. To provide template for TCR sequencing, every sample had RNA extracted and reverse transcribed into cDNA. TCRdb limited this immuneACCESS table to in-frame rearrangements with V and J called. A share of clones is missing; checked studies link under half to unresolved V genes, and the rest is unexplained. The sample table records over 150,000 clones; roughly 53% of these occur just once. The leading ten clones occupy about 10% of the sample. Sequenced material: CD8+ T cells sorted from blood, taken at week 24, from a patient treated with tofacitinib. Receptors were obtained from a human donor with alopecia areata.

This clone was picked up one time. V gene TRBV19 combines with J gene TRBJ1-2; 10 bases align to TRBD1. Trimming removed 3 bases from V and 7 bases from J; junction bases left unmatched: 5. The CDR3 extends over 14 amino acids. From germline, CDR1 is LNHDA and CDR2 SQIVND (reference sequence). The CDR3 nucleotides are TGTGCCAGTAGTATCTTGGACAGGGGGTCTGGCTACACCTTC. Protein product: CASSILDRGSGYTF.

The chain joins TRBV13 to TRBJ2-7; 9 bases map to TRBD2. The CDR3 totals 13 residues. Per the germline V gene, CDR1 is PRHDT and CDR2 is FYEKMQ (reference sequence). With V trimmed by 3 bases and J by 5 bases, 2 bases remained unmatched. The CDR3 loop reads CASSLGLADEQYF. As DNA, the CDR3 is TGTGCCAGCAGCTTGGGACTAGCCGACGAGCAGTACTTC. The full variable domain, in which reference TRBV13 and TRBJ2-7 provide the parts outside the CDR3, is AAGVIQSPRHLIKEKRETATLKCYPIPRHDTVYWYQQGPGQDPQFLISFYEKMQSDKGSIPDRFSAQQFSDYHSELNMSSLELGDSALYFCASSLGLADEQYFGPGTRLTVT.

The chain couples TRBV11-2 to TRBJ2-7; D tentatively fits TRBD1 or TRBD2 (5 bases each). Trimming pared 5 bases from V and 0 bases from J, leaving 8 bases between. The length of the CDR3 is 13 residues. Germline lookup yields CDR1 SGHAT and CDR2 FQNNGV. CDR3 DNA: TGTGCCAGCAGCGGGGACGGCTCCTACGAGCAGTACTTC. Its translation is CASSGDGSYEQYF.

The rearrangement joins TRBV7-9 to TRBJ1-2; no clear D gene. Germline CDR1 and CDR2: SEHNR and FQNEAQ (reference sequence). V was shortened by 5 bases and J by 4 bases, with 17 bases between the two germline ends. CDR3 size: 15 residues. The CDR3 loop is CASSPQSVPLYGYTF. CDR3 DNA sequence: TGTGCCAGCAGCCCCCAGTCGGTCCCTCTCTATGGCTACACCTTC.

This clone was counted only a few times. The gene calls are TRBV6-1 and TRBJ1-5; D ambiguous. Between the trimmed V and J ends, which lost 5 bases and 0 bases, there was a span of 8 bases. Germline CDR1 reads MNHNS; CDR2 reads SASEGT. This CDR3 spans 14 amino acids. CDR3 DNA sequence: TGTGCCAGCAGTTCGAAGAATAGCAATCAGCCCCAGCATTTT. This sequence encodes CASSSKNSNQPQHF.

The V and J genes are TRBV9 and TRBJ1-4, with D maybe TRBD1 (5 bases). Germline loops: CDR1 SGDLS, CDR2 YYNGEE. V dropped 3 bases and J dropped 5 bases, with 26 bases sitting between them. This CDR3 comprises 19 residues. CDR3 DNA: TGTGCCAGCAGCGAGCGTCAGGGAGACATGACCCGCGCGAATGAAAAACTGTTTTTT. Translating gives CASSERQGDMTRANEKLFF.

The chain is built from TRBV5-6 and TRBJ2-7, with 8 bases that match TRBD1. CDR3 size: 16 residues. The V gene's germline CDR1 is SGHDT and CDR2 YYEEEE. The V and J ends lost 0 bases and 5 bases, in that order; junction bases with no gene match: 10. The CDR3 region has the DNA TGTGCCAGCAGCTTGGAAGCCACAGGGGGTATGGACGAGCAGTACTTC. It yields the protein CASSLEATGGMDEQYF.

The chain combines TRBV29-1 with TRBJ1-2; D gene unclear. The CDR3 sequence is 13 residues long. Trimming pared 5 bases from V and 0 bases from J, leaving 10 bases between. The V gene's germline CDR1 is SQVTM and CDR2 ANQGSEA. CDR3 coding DNA: TGCAGCGTTTACGTCCCCGCTAACTATGGCTACACCTTC. It specifies CSVYVPANYGYTF.

The CDR3 nucleotides read TGTGCCAGCAGTGAACCGCGGGGGACTGGATGGAACACCGGGGAGCTGTTTTTT. Encoded protein: CASSEPRGTGWNTGELFF. V gene TRBV2 combines with J gene TRBJ2-2; 7 bases are shared with TRBD2. J was trimmed by 1 base and V by 2 bases; bases with no gene match: 10. The germline CDR1 and CDR2 sequences are SNHLY and FYNNEI. CDR3 size: 18 residues.

The rearrangement links TRBV4-3 to TRBJ2-1; 8 positions match TRBD1. The CDR3 totals 14 residues. The V gene end was trimmed by 0 bases and the J gene end by 11 bases; junction bases not matched to a gene: 6. Germline CDR1 and CDR2: LGHNA and YSLEER. CDR3 residues: CASSQDIGQGQQFF. CDR3 coding DNA: TGCGCCAGCAGCCAAGATATTGGACAGGGTCAGCAGTTCTTC.

This clone turned up a few times. Lacking the conserved final phenylalanine or tryptophan, this CDR3 likely reflects a read error. The DNA is left out, because the CDR3 cannot be placed on it with certainty; the CDR3 is given as TCRdb lists it. The V and J genes are TRBV6-6 and TRBJ1-1; the table gives TRBD1 as D, unverified against the DNA. Including both end residues, the CDR3 is 9 amino acids long. Per germline, CDR1 MNHNY and CDR2 SVGAGI (reference sequence). Here the CDR3 reads CASGPKGES.

This chain connects TRBV29-1 to TRBJ2-1; D is unresolved. Germline V CDR1 and CDR2: SQVTM, ANQGSEA. CDR3 size: 15 residues. The V end lost 2 bases, the J end lost 5 bases, and 16 bases lay between the germline ends. CDR3 loop: CSVERLTRRDNEQFF. CDR3 bases: TGCAGCGTTGAAAGGTTGACTCGGAGAGACAATGAGCAGTTCTTC.

Comments on this clone: One end of the junction does not line up with germline, which may come from a read error. The chain combines TRBV10-3 with TRBJ1-2; D gene uncertain. This CDR3 region has 12 residues. Germline V lookup: CDR1 ENHRY, CDR2 SYGVKD. CDR3 bases: TGTGCCATCAGTGTCTCCAGAATGGGGTTCCTTTTC. Translated, it gives CAISVSRMGFLF.

To note about this clone: The sample holds other DNA sequences that translate to the same CDR3. V usage is TRBV29-1 and J usage is TRBJ2-1; no clear D gene. The CDR3 is 14 residues long. CDR1 SQVTM and CDR2 ANQGSEA come from the germline V gene. V gave up 3 bases and J gave up 0 bases, with 9 bases separating them. This CDR3 reads CSVDTGSSYNEQFF. CDR3 nucleotides: TGCAGCGTTGATACCGGGTCCTCCTACAATGAGCAGTTCTTC.

The chain recombines TRBV5-4 with TRBJ2-1; 12 bases align to TRBD2. J was trimmed by 5 bases and V by 0 bases; bases with no gene match: 0. The germline CDR1 and CDR2 sequences are SGHNT and YYREEE (reference sequence). This CDR3 contains 15 residues. Written as DNA, the CDR3 is TGTGCCAGCAGCTTGGCTAGCGGGGGGGACAATGAGCAGTTCTTC. Its protein product is CASSLASGGDNEQFF.

The rearrangement links TRBV2 to TRBJ2-5; 8 positions agree with TRBD1. From germline, CDR1 is SNHLY and CDR2 FYNNEI. The CDR3 consists of 14 residues. Germline trimming cut 9 bases from V and 2 bases from J; bases unmatched to any gene: 8. The CDR3 loop is CASSGQGGQETQYF. As DNA, the CDR3 is TGTGCCAGTTCCGGACAGGGTGGACAAGAGACCCAGTACTTC.

This clone was observed once. The gene calls are TRBV7-9 and TRBJ2-7; maybe TRBD2 (6 bases). This CDR3 has 14 residues. V lost 5 bases and J lost 0, with 11 bases in between. Germline CDR1 SEHNR, CDR2 FQNEAQ (reference sequence). DNA for the CDR3: TGTGCCAGCAGCCAGCACGGGGGCTCCTACGAGCAGTACTTC. Its protein product is CASSQHGGSYEQYF.

The chain uses TRBV19 and TRBJ2-7, with D maybe TRBD1 (5 bases). V lost 5 bases, J lost 2 bases, and 10 bases lay in between. The CDR3 extends over 13 amino acids. Germline V gene lookup returns CDR1 LNHDA and CDR2 SQIVND (reference sequence). This CDR3 reads CASSGAGAYEQYF. The CDR3 region has the DNA TGTGCCAGTAGTGGGGCAGGAGCCTACGAGCAGTACTTC.

In its sample, this clone was seen a few times. The chain couples TRBV27 to TRBJ2-7; unclear D gene. The CDR3 runs 15 residues. Germline lookup yields CDR1 MNHEY and CDR2 SMNVEV (reference sequence). Trimming shortened V by 0 bases and J by 2 bases, and 11 bases separated the two germline ends. The CDR3 here is CASSLSVGRTYEQYF. DNA for the CDR3: TGTGCCAGCAGTTTATCGGTTGGTAGAACCTACGAGCAGTACTTC.

V usage is TRBV5-1 and J usage is TRBJ2-7; 11 nucleotides agree with TRBD2. This CDR3 contains 14 residues. Germline V gene lookup returns CDR1 SGHRS and CDR2 YFSETQ. Germline trimming cut 4 bases from V and 5 bases from J; bases unmatched to any gene: 5. In DNA, the CDR3 is TGCGCCAGCAGCATAGCGGGGGGGCGCAACGAGCAGTACTTC. Translation: CASSIAGGRNEQYF.

The J gene is TRBJ2-2, the V gene TRBV7-7; unclear D gene. Germline CDR1 is SSHAT and CDR2 is FNYEAQ (reference sequence). The V end was cut by 2 bases, the J end by 1 base, with 5 bases between. CDR3 length equals 14 residues. The CDR3 sequence: CASSLSRNTGELFF. The CDR3 DNA reads TGTGCCAGCAGCTTAAGCAGGAACACCGGGGAGCTGTTTTTT.

The sample holds one count of this clone. The chain has TRBV5-6 and TRBJ1-2; D is unclear. Germline CDR1 reads SGHDT; CDR2 reads YYEEEE. V lost 0 bases and J lost 4, with 16 bases in between. The CDR3 consists of 16 residues. DNA of the CDR3: TGTGCCAGCAGCTTGGAGGCGGGGTTGCTCTTCTATGGCTACACCTTC. Encoded protein: CASSLEAGLLFYGYTF.

V and J are TRBV15 and TRBJ2-7, with D possibly matching TRBD2 (6 bases). Trimming left V 6 bases short and J 5 bases short, with 14 bases between. This CDR3 is built from 13 residues. Germline CDR1 LNHNV, CDR2 YYDKDF (reference sequence). The CDR3 DNA sequence: TGTGCCACCAGAGGGACGGGGACTGACGAGCAGTACTTC. It translates to CATRGTGTDEQYF. The variable domain in full, completed from reference TRBV15 and TRBJ2-7, reads DAMVIQNPRYQVTQFGKPVTLSCSQTLNHNVMYWYQQKSSQAPKLLFHYYDKDFNNEADTPDNFQSRRPNTSFCFLDIRSPGLGDTAMYLCATRGTGTDEQYFGPGTRLTVT.

This clone has only a few counts. The genes are TRBV23-1 and TRBJ2-7, with 7 positions matching TRBD1. TRBV23-1 is an ORF for which the function is uncertain. CDR3 length: 17 amino acids. V lost 5 bases and J lost 4; bases outside the gene matches: 17. CDR3 DNA sequence: TGCGCCAGCAGTACGCCCTGGACAGGTAGTCCGCAATACGAGCAGTACTTC. This sequence encodes CASSTPWTGSPQYEQYF.

This sequence joins TRBV7-8 and TRBJ1-1, with TRBD1 as a possible D gene (6 bases). Germline CDR1 and CDR2: SGHVS and FQNEAQ. The germline V and J ends were trimmed by 1 base and 1 base, with 13 bases remaining between them. CDR3 length: 16 residues. The DNA for the CDR3 is TGTGCCAGCAGCTTAGTAGTCAGGGGATCGAACACTGAAGCTTTCTTT. As protein: CASSLVVRGSNTEAFF.

This chain links TRBV19 with TRBJ1-5, with D uncertain. With 3 bases removed from V and 2 bases from J, the gap between germline ends came to 8 bases. Germline V lookup: CDR1 LNHDA, CDR2 SQIVND (reference sequence). The CDR3 is 14 amino acids. The CDR3 reads CASSISGGNQPQHF. The CDR3 nucleotides read TGTGCCAGTAGTATCTCGGGTGGCAATCAGCCCCAGCATTTT.

This rearrangement joins TRBV5-1 to TRBJ2-7; D could derive from TRBD1 or TRBD2 (5 bases each). The V and J ends lost 0 bases and 0 bases respectively, with 10 bases between them. The CDR3 is 15 amino acids. Germline loops: CDR1 SGHRS, CDR2 YFSETQ. The CDR3 sequence is CASSLDPGTSYEQYF. In nucleotides, the CDR3 is TGCGCCAGCAGCTTGGATCCGGGGACCTCCTACGAGCAGTACTTC.

In the case of this clone: In the same sample, other DNA sequences code for this CDR3. V and J are TRBV9 and TRBJ2-1; D remains ambiguous. CDR1 and CDR2 (germline): SGDLS, YYNGEE. CDR3 length equals 11 residues. The germline V and J ends were trimmed by 0 bases and 8 bases, with 3 bases remaining between them. The CDR3 DNA is TGTGCCAGCAGCGTAGCCGATGAGCAGTTCTTC. It encodes CASSVADEQFF.

J is TRBJ2-1 and V is TRBV10-3, with D unclear. Germline CDR1 is ENHRY and CDR2 is SYGVKD. The CDR3 sequence is 13 residues long. The germline V and J ends were trimmed by 5 bases and 0 bases, with 5 bases remaining between them. The CDR3 sequence: CAISLYSYNEQFF. The DNA for the CDR3 is TGTGCCATCAGTCTATACTCCTACAATGAGCAGTTCTTC.

Turning to this clone: The sample holds other DNA sequences that translate to the same CDR3. V and J are TRBV5-6 and TRBJ1-1; D may be TRBD1 (5 bases). Trimming left V 4 bases short and J 6 bases short, with 10 bases between. Germline V gene data show CDR1 as SGHDT and CDR2 as YYEEEE. The CDR3 has 12 residues. The CDR3 coding sequence is TGTGCCAGCAGCCTAGGGACCTCTGAAGCTTTCTTT. Its translation is CASSLGTSEAFF.

The rearrangement joins TRBV28 to TRBJ1-1; tentatively, D is TRBD1 (5 bases). In germline, CDR1 is MDHEN, CDR2 SYDVKM. CDR3 length: 13 residues. Between the trimmed V and J ends, which lost 3 bases and 0 bases, there was a span of 5 bases. The CDR3 DNA is TGTGCCAGCAGTTTGACAGTGAACACTGAAGCTTTCTTT. The encoded protein is CASSLTVNTEAFF.